Listed below are T cell receptor beta chains from one sample, sequenced in a study of breast tumors, draining lymph nodes, adjacent tissues. TCRdb itself ran the multiplex PCR reads through MiXCR, one entry per CDR3 protein. The repertoire holds roughly 120,000 distinct CDR3 sequences, with approximately 20% as singletons. The sample taken for sequencing was axillary lymph node tissue. These receptors came from a female donor with breast cancer. Some clones in this sample may be carry-over from other donors' samples. Each CDR3 is given with its conserved first and last residue. Each record gives: CDR3 protein, CDR3 DNA, J gene, V gene, D gene, clone size. A D gene is named only where the DNA matches it firmly. Not all rows give a size; the values are once, few, many and, for expanded clones, a class.

CDR3aa: CASSPFVGTDTQYF
CDR3nt: TGTGCCAGCAGCCCCTTCGTGGGAACAGATACGCAGTATTTT
j_gene: TRBJ2-3
v_gene: TRBV14
d_gene: -
abundance: many

CDR3aa: CASSDPSGSYEQYF
CDR3nt: TGCGCCAGCAGTGACCCGAGCGGGTCCTACGAGCAGTACTTC
j_gene: TRBJ2-7
v_gene: TRBV10-2
d_gene: -
abundance: many

CDR3aa: CASSRLEGSEQFF
CDR3nt: TGTGCCAGCAGCAGACTAGAGGGAAGCGAGCAGTTCTTC
j_gene: TRBJ2-1
v_gene: TRBV6-6
d_gene: -
abundance: many

CDR3aa: CASSLGLTSSYEQYF
CDR3nt: TGCGCCAGCAGCCTGGGACTAACCAGCTCCTACGAGCAGTACTTC
j_gene: TRBJ2-7
v_gene: TRBV5-1
d_gene: TRBD2
abundance: many

CDR3aa: CAGSTPGQGNEKLFF
CDR3nt: TGTGCCGGCAGTACCCCGGGACAGGGTAATGAAAAACTGTTTTTT
j_gene: TRBJ1-4
v_gene: TRBV28
d_gene: TRBD1
abundance: -

CDR3aa: CASSPQGENQPQHF
CDR3nt: TGTGCCAGCAGCCCCCAGGGGGAAAATCAGCCCCAGCATTTT
j_gene: TRBJ1-5
v_gene: TRBV12-3/TRBV12-4
d_gene: TRBD1
abundance: many

CDR3aa: CSALAYRGNTGELFF
CDR3nt: TGCAGTGCTTTAGCTTACAGGGGCAACACCGGGGAGCTGTTTTTT
j_gene: TRBJ2-2
v_gene: TRBV20-1
d_gene: TRBD1
abundance: many

CDR3aa: CASSLEWEGTDTQYF
CDR3nt: TGTGCCAGCAGCTTAGAATGGGAAGGCACAGATACGCAGTATTTT
j_gene: TRBJ2-3
v_gene: TRBV7-8
d_gene: -
abundance: many

CDR3aa: CASSQVVSGETQYF
CDR3nt: TGTGCCAGCAGCCAAGTTGTATCGGGAGAGACCCAGTACTTC
j_gene: TRBJ2-5
v_gene: TRBV14
d_gene: -
abundance: many

CDR3aa: CASSQDLLGGPQHF
CDR3nt: TGTGCCAGCAGCCAGGACCTTCTCGGCGGGCCCCAGCATTTT
j_gene: TRBJ1-5
v_gene: TRBV7-9
d_gene: -
abundance: -

CDR3aa: CATGASGSWYNEQFF
CDR3nt: TGTGCCACAGGGGCTAGCGGGAGTTGGTACAATGAGCAGTTCTTC
j_gene: TRBJ2-1
v_gene: TRBV6-5
d_gene: TRBD2
abundance: -

CDR3aa: CASSVKDRGKGWAGELFF
CDR3nt: TGTGCCAGTAGTGTAAAGGACAGGGGGAAAGGTTGGGCCGGGGAGCTGTTTTTT
j_gene: TRBJ2-2
v_gene: TRBV19
d_gene: TRBD1
abundance: many

CDR3aa: CSVKGPSGSWGEQFF
CDR3nt: TGCAGTGTAAAGGGGCCTAGCGGGAGTTGGGGTGAGCAGTTCTTC
j_gene: TRBJ2-1
v_gene: TRBV20-1
d_gene: TRBD2
abundance: many